This T cell receptor beta chain is from a study of blood T cell repertoires in COVID-19. Clones were read by immunoSEQ multiplex PCR, and TCRdb kept only the in-frame ones, dropping some. This sample has about 230,000 clones; around 88% occur once, and the top ten carry around 2.5%. The CDR3 is 12 amino acids. With 4 bases removed from V and 3 bases from J, the gap between germline ends came to 4 bases. Per germline, CDR1 KGHDR and CDR2 SFDVKD. This clonotype was sampled from a woman aged 35 to 49 with acute COVID-19. The sample taken for sequencing was PBMCs or T cells enriched from blood (not recorded which). This sequence joins TRBV24-1 and TRBJ2-3; no firm D call. CDR3 nucleotide sequence: TGTGCCACCAGTGAAACAACAGATACGCAGTATTTT. It translates to CATSETTDTQYF.